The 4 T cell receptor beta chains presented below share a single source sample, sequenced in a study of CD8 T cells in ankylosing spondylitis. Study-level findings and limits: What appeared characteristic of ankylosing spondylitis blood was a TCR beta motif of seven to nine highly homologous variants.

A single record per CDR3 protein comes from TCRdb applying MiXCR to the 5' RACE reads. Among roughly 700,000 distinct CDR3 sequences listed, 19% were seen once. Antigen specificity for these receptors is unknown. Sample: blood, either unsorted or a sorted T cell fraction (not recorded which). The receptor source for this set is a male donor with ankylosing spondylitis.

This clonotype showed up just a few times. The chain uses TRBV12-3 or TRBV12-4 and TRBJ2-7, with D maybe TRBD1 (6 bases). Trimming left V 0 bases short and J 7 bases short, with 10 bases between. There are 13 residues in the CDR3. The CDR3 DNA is TGTGCCAGCAGTTTAGCGAGTAGGGGGGAGCAGTACTTC. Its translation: CASSLASRGEQYF.

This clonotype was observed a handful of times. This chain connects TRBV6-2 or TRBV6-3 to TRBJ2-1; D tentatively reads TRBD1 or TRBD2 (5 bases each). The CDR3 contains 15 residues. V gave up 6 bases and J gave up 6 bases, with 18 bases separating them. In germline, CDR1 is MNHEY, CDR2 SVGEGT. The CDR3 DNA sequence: TGTGCCAGCAGGGGAGTGGGGACCGATTCCAATGAGCAGTTCTTC. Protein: CASRGVGTDSNEQFF.

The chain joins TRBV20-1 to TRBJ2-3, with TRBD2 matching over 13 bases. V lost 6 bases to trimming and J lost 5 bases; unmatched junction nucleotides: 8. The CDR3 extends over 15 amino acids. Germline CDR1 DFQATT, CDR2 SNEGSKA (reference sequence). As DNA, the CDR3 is TGCAGTGCCGGCACTAGCGGGAGGGTGGTAGATACGCAGTATTTT. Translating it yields CSAGTSGRVVDTQYF.

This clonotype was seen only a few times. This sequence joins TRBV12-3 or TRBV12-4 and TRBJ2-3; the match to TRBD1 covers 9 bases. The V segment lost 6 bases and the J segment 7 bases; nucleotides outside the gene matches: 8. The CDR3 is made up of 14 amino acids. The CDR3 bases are TGTGCCAGCAGAGAGGGGACAGGGTCAAATACGCAGTATTTT. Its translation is CASREGTGSNTQYF.